A selection of T cell receptor beta chains follows, all from one sample in a study of blood T cell repertoires in COVID-19. The data were produced by immunoSEQ multiplex PCR, yet TCRdb's version contains in-frame clones alone and is incomplete. The sample carries 250,000 to 350,000 clones, roughly 87% recorded once. The sequenced material came from PBMCs or T cells enriched from blood (not recorded which). These receptors came from a woman aged 40 to 50 who had recovered from COVID-19. CDR3s include the opening cysteine and the closing phenylalanine or tryptophan. The D gene is left open where the match is weak. Where a row states a size, it is once, few, many or the class of an expanded clone; other rows omit it.

J: TRBJ2-4; size: .; V: TRBV28; D: .; CDR3: CASSRGTEGKNIQYF; DNA: TGTGCCAGCAGCCGGGGGACCGAGGGCAAAAACATTCAGTACTTC
J: TRBJ2-5; size: .; V: TRBV4-1; D: TRBD2; CDR3: CASSHAGIGRDETQYF; DNA: TGCGCCAGCAGCCACGCTGGGATCGGGAGGGATGAGACCCAGTACTTC
J: TRBJ1-1; size: .; V: TRBV2; D: .; CDR3: CASRSNRENTEAFF; DNA: TGTGCCAGCAGATCAAACAGGGAGAACACTGAAGCTTTCTTT
J: TRBJ1-2; size: .; V: TRBV9; D: TRBD1; CDR3: CASSTDRDYGYTF; DNA: TGTGCCAGCAGCACGGACAGGGATTATGGCTACACCTTC
J: TRBJ2-7; size: .; V: TRBV10-3; D: .; CDR3: CATGPSGVEQYF; DNA: TGTGCCACCGGGCCCTCGGGGGTCGAGCAGTACTTC
J: TRBJ1-2; size: .; V: TRBV3-1/TRBV3-2; D: .; CDR3: CASSSGVTASANYGYTF; DNA: TGTGCCAGCAGCTCGGGGGTGACTGCTTCTGCTAACTATGGCTACACCTTC
J: TRBJ2-3; size: .; V: TRBV6-2/TRBV6-3; D: TRBD2; CDR3: CASSRLAGRTDTQYF; DNA: TGTGCCAGCAGTCGACTAGCGGGCCGCACAGATACGCAGTATTTT
J: TRBJ2-5; size: .; V: TRBV7-2; D: TRBD2; CDR3: CASSLGLAGEGTQYF; DNA: TGTGCCAGCAGCTTAGGACTAGCGGGAGAGGGGACCCAGTACTTC
J: TRBJ2-7; size: .; V: TRBV4-3; D: .; CDR3: CASSQQTSEQYF; DNA: TGCGCCAGCAGCCAACAGACTAGCGAGCAGTACTTC
J: TRBJ1-2; size: .; V: TRBV7-2; D: .; CDR3: CASSTATTDLYGYTF; DNA: TGTGCCAGCAGCACCGCGACGACAGACCTTTATGGCTACACCTTC
J: TRBJ1-2; size: .; V: TRBV15; D: .; CDR3: CATSRRASGGNGYTF; DNA: TGTGCCACCAGCAGGAGGGCGAGCGGGGGGAATGGCTACACCTTC
J: TRBJ2-1; size: .; V: TRBV7-9; D: TRBD2; CDR3: CASSLAFVAGDNEQFF; DNA: TGTGCCAGCAGCTTAGCATTCGTAGCGGGAGATAATGAGCAGTTCTTC
J: TRBJ2-2; size: many; V: TRBV7-9; D: .; CDR3: CASSPTTGTRTNTGELFF; DNA: TGTGCCAGCAGCCCAACCACTGGCACAAGGACAAACACCGGGGAGCTGTTTTTT
J: TRBJ2-1; size: .; V: TRBV3-1/TRBV3-2; D: TRBD1; CDR3: CASSQLTGGDEQFF; DNA: TGTGCCAGCAGCCAACTAACAGGGGGCGATGAGCAGTTCTTC
J: TRBJ2-7; size: few; V: TRBV7-8; D: TRBD2; CDR3: CASSRPRLAESYEQYF; DNA: TGTGCCAGCAGCCGCCCGCGACTAGCGGAGTCCTACGAGCAGTACTTC
J: TRBJ1-1; size: .; V: TRBV19; D: .; CDR3: CASSDPAGVETEAFF; DNA: TGTGCCAGTAGTGATCCAGCAGGGGTTGAGACTGAAGCTTTCTTT
J: TRBJ2-1; size: .; V: TRBV19; D: TRBD2; CDR3: CASSVSGWYPNEQFF; DNA: TGTGCCAGTAGTGTTAGCGGGTGGTACCCCAATGAGCAGTTCTTC
J: TRBJ2-3; size: .; V: TRBV5-4; D: TRBD1; CDR3: CASSTERDRAGADTQYF; DNA: TGTGCCAGCAGCACGGAGCGAGACAGGGCCGGGGCAGATACGCAGTATTTT
J: TRBJ1-5; size: .; V: TRBV28; D: TRBD1; CDR3: CASSRTGGPFNQPQHF; DNA: TGTGCCAGCAGTCGGACAGGGGGCCCTTTCAATCAGCCCCAGCATTTT
J: TRBJ2-1; size: .; V: TRBV3-1/TRBV3-2; D: TRBD2; CDR3: CASSGQREGLFF; DNA: TGTGCCAGCAGCGGGCAGCGGGAGGGTCTGTTCTTC
J: TRBJ2-1; size: few; V: TRBV9; D: TRBD1; CDR3: CASSARQGNYEQFF; DNA: TGTGCCAGCAGCGCTCGACAGGGGAACTATGAGCAGTTCTTC
J: TRBJ1-1; size: .; V: TRBV10-3; D: TRBD1; CDR3: CAISEAGQGKTEAFF; DNA: TGTGCCATCAGTGAGGCGGGACAGGGCAAAACTGAAGCTTTCTTT
J: TRBJ1-6; size: .; V: TRBV11-3; D: TRBD1; CDR3: CASSAGTGRNSPLHF; DNA: TGTGCCAGCAGCGCCGGGACAGGTCGGAATTCACCCCTCCACTTT
J: TRBJ2-7; size: .; V: TRBV7-6; D: .; CDR3: CASSPQGGSSYEQYF; DNA: TGTGCCAGCAGCCCCCAGGGGGGCAGCTCCTACGAGCAGTACTTC
J: TRBJ2-1; size: .; V: TRBV11-2; D: TRBD2; CDR3: CASSPTGLAGRGVF; DNA: TGTGCCAGTAGCCCAACGGGGCTAGCGGGACGCGGGGTCTTC
J: TRBJ2-7; size: .; V: TRBV4-1; D: .; CDR3: CASSQATGPFNEQYF; DNA: TGCGCCAGCAGCCAAGCTACAGGGCCTTTTAACGAGCAGTACTTC
J: TRBJ1-5; size: .; V: TRBV6-5; D: .; CDR3: CASSSRTRGNQPQHF; DNA: TGTGCCAGCAGTTCCCGGACGAGGGGCAATCAGCCCCAGCATTTT
J: TRBJ1-4; size: .; V: TRBV5-8; D: TRBD1; CDR3: CASSSGGLWEKLFF; DNA: TGTGCCAGCAGTTCAGGGGGTCTGTGGGAAAAACTGTTTTTT
J: TRBJ2-1; size: .; V: TRBV7-2; D: TRBD1; CDR3: CASSVIIQGDEQFF; DNA: TGTGCCAGCAGCGTAATAATACAGGGGGATGAGCAGTTCTTC
J: TRBJ1-1; size: .; V: TRBV2; D: .; CDR3: CARGRTDTEAFF; DNA: TGTGCCAGGGGTAGGACAGACACTGAAGCTTTCTTT
J: TRBJ2-7; size: .; V: TRBV11-1; D: TRBD1; CDR3: CASSYSAGTGGYEQYF; DNA: TGTGCCAGCAGCTACTCCGCCGGGACAGGGGGGTACGAGCAGTACTTC
J: TRBJ1-5; size: .; V: TRBV28; D: .; CDR3: CASSFNLSSNQPQHF; DNA: TGTGCCAGCAGTTTTAATCTCAGTAGCAATCAGCCCCAGCATTTT
J: TRBJ2-2; size: .; V: TRBV27; D: .; CDR3: CASSLVSTGELFF; DNA: TGTGCCAGCAGTTTAGTCAGCACCGGGGAGCTGTTTTTT
J: TRBJ2-5; size: .; V: TRBV7-6; D: .; CDR3: CASTRGGETQYF; DNA: TGTGCCAGCACTCGAGGGGGTGAGACCCAGTACTTC
J: TRBJ2-1; size: .; V: TRBV18; D: .; CDR3: CASSPLGAEQFF; DNA: TGTGCCAGCTCACCACTGGGGGCGGAGCAGTTCTTC
J: TRBJ2-3; size: .; V: TRBV10-3; D: TRBD1; CDR3: CAISAQTGVTDTQYF; DNA: TGTGCCATCAGTGCCCAAACAGGGGTCACAGATACGCAGTATTTT
J: TRBJ1-1; size: .; V: TRBV5-1; D: TRBD1; CDR3: CASGTGIVNTEAFF; DNA: TGCGCCAGCGGGACAGGGATTGTGAACACTGAAGCTTTCTTT
J: TRBJ2-7; size: once; V: TRBV6-9; D: .; CDR3: CASLVEGGFYEQYF; DNA: TGTGCCAGCTTAGTCGAGGGGGGGTTTTACGAGCAGTACTTC
J: TRBJ2-7; size: .; V: TRBV15; D: .; CDR3: CATSREAGNYEQYF; DNA: TGTGCCACCAGCAGAGAGGCAGGGAACTACGAGCAGTACTTC
J: TRBJ2-3; size: once; V: TRBV19; D: .; CDR3: CASSRETESDTQYF; DNA: TGTGCCAGTAGTCGGGAAACAGAGTCAGATACGCAGTATTTT
J: TRBJ2-1; size: .; V: TRBV5-1; D: .; CDR3: CASSLGPNNEQFF; DNA: TGCGCCAGCAGCTTGGGGCCAAACAATGAGCAGTTCTTC
J: TRBJ2-1; size: .; V: TRBV20-1; D: TRBD2; CDR3: CSASALAGGDTYNEQFF; DNA: TGCAGTGCTAGTGCTCTAGCGGGAGGGGACACCTACAATGAGCAGTTCTTC
J: TRBJ1-2; size: .; V: TRBV28; D: TRBD1; CDR3: CASSPHSGGSNYGYTF; DNA: TGTGCCAGCAGCCCTCACTCAGGGGGCTCTAACTATGGCTACACCTTC
J: TRBJ2-2; size: .; V: TRBV2; D: TRBD2; CDR3: CASSDFLAGNTGELFF; DNA: TGTGCCAGCAGCGACTTCCTAGCGGGAAACACCGGGGAGCTGTTTTTT
J: TRBJ2-7; size: many; V: TRBV7-2; D: .; CDR3: CASSISEAYEQYF; DNA: TGTGCCAGCAGTATATCAGAGGCCTACGAGCAGTACTTC
J: TRBJ1-1; size: .; V: TRBV29-1; D: TRBD1; CDR3: CSVGTAGGLNTEAFF; DNA: TGCAGCGTTGGGACCGCAGGGGGACTGAACACTGAAGCTTTCTTT
J: TRBJ2-1; size: .; V: TRBV19; D: .; CDR3: CASSPGVSEQFF; DNA: TGTGCCAGTAGTCCGGGGGTGAGTGAGCAGTTCTTC
J: TRBJ2-3; size: .; V: TRBV5-6; D: .; CDR3: CASSPKSFTDTQYF; DNA: TGTGCCAGCAGCCCGAAGAGTTTCACAGATACGCAGTATTTT
J: TRBJ1-2; size: .; V: TRBV5-1; D: TRBD1; CDR3: CASSIGQGDGYTF; DNA: TGCGCCAGCAGCATCGGACAGGGAGATGGCTACACCTTC
J: TRBJ1-2; size: .; V: TRBV15; D: .; CDR3: CATSRGLDRKGYTF; DNA: TGTGCCACCAGCAGGGGCTTGGATCGAAAAGGCTACACCTTC
J: TRBJ2-3; size: many; V: TRBV24-1; D: .; CDR3: CATSDLGQETQYF; DNA: TGTGCCACCAGTGATTTGGGACAAGAGACGCAGTATTTT
J: TRBJ1-5; size: .; V: TRBV6-6; D: .; CDR3: CASLSQGRNQPQHF; DNA: TGTGCCAGCCTCAGTCAGGGAAGGAATCAGCCCCAGCATTTT
J: TRBJ1-1; size: .; V: TRBV28; D: TRBD1; CDR3: CASTSGTGYIGTEAFF; DNA: TGTGCCAGCACCTCCGGGACAGGGTACATTGGCACTGAAGCTTTCTTT
J: TRBJ2-7; size: .; V: TRBV10-3; D: .; CDR3: CAISGQSYEQYF; DNA: TGTGCCATCAGTGGACAATCCTACGAGCAGTACTTC